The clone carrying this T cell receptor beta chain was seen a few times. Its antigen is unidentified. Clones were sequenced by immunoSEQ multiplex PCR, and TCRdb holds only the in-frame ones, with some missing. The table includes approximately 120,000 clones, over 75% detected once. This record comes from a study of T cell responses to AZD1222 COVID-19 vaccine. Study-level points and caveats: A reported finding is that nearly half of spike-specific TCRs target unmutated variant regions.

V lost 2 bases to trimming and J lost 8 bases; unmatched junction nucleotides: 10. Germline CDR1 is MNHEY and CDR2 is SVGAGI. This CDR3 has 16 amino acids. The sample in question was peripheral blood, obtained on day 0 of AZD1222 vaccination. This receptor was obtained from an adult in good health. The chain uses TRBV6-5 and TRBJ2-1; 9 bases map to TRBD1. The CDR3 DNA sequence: TGTGCCAGCAGTTACCTGACCGGGACAGGGACATATGAGCAGTTCTTC. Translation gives CASSYLTGTGTYEQFF.